This T cell receptor beta chain emerged from a study of T cells in women clearing cervical HPV infection. The data were produced by immunoSEQ multiplex PCR, yet TCRdb's version contains in-frame clones alone and is incomplete. This table holds more than 40,000 clones. As concerns this clone: The CDR3 extends 3 residues past the end of the read, so its final part is completed from the germline J gene.

V dropped 10 bases and J dropped 5; count of bases not matched to a gene: 10. This CDR3 region has 15 residues. Germline-derived CDR1 and CDR2 are LNHDA and SQIVND (reference sequence). The sequence derives from a woman between 18 and 75 years old with a cervical HPV16 infection that either progressed to CIN3+ or cleared (not recorded which). The chain combines TRBV19 with TRBJ2-2, with 10 bases that match TRBD1. The specimen sequenced was blood buffy coat. The CDR3 DNA, read in part, is TGTGCCACCTCGGGACAGGGGAGTCTTACCGGGGAG. This codes for CATSGQGSLTGE. The full CDR3 sequence reads CATSGQGSLTGELFF.